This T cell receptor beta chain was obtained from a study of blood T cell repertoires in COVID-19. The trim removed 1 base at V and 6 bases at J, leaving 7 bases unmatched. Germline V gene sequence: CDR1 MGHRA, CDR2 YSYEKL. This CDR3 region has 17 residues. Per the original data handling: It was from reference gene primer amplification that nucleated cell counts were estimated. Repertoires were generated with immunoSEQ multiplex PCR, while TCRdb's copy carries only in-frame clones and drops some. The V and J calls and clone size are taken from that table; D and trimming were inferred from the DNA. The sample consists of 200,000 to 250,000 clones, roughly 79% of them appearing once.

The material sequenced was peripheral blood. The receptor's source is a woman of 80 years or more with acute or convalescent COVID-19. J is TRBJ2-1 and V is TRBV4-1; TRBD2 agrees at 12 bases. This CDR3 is CASSQGTGTSGSNEQFF. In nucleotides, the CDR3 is TGCGCCAGCAGCCAAGGCACCGGGACTAGCGGGTCCAATGAGCAGTTCTTC.